What follows are 27 T cell receptor beta chains derived from one specimen sequenced in a study of cytomegalovirus exposure and HLA in healthy donors. Use of 60 Vbeta and 13 Jbeta primers characterized the PCR. The assay was immunoSEQ multiplex PCR, and TCRdb's table has in-frame clones only and misses some. The profile shows 150,000 to 200,000 clones, over 75% of them singletons. Sequenced sample: PBMCs. These receptors all come from a female donor in good health and CMV-seronegative.

The V and J genes are TRBV28 and TRBJ2-7; a weak D match, TRBD2 (5 bases). CDR3 length equals 14 residues. Between the trimmed V and J ends, which lost 5 bases and 0 bases, there was a span of 11 bases. Germline V gene data show CDR1 as MDHEN and CDR2 as SYDVKM. CDR3 bases: TGTGCCAGCAGTGGGGTGGGGAGCTCCTACGAGCAGTACTTC. It codes for CASSGVGSSYEQYF. The full variable domain, in which reference TRBV28 and TRBJ2-7 provide the parts outside the CDR3, is DVKVTQSSRYLVKRTGEKVFLECVQDMDHENMFWYRQDPGLGLRLIYFSYDVKMKEKGDIPEGYSVSREKKERFSLILESASTNQTSMYLCASSGVGSSYEQYFGPGTRLTVT.

CDR3 in amino acids: CASSSKLGTTGANVLTF. As DNA, the CDR3 is TGTGCCAGCAGCTCAAAGCTTGGGACAACTGGGGCCAACGTCCTGACTTTC. The chain joins TRBV5-4 to TRBJ2-6; perhaps TRBD1 as D (6 bases). There are 17 residues in the CDR3. Trimming removed 3 bases from V and 2 bases from J, with 15 bases in between. Germline V gene lookup returns CDR1 SGHNT and CDR2 YYREEE (reference sequence).

The chain employs TRBV30 and TRBJ1-1, with 7 bases matching TRBD1. The V gene's germline CDR1 is GTSNPN and CDR2 SVGIG (reference sequence). This CDR3 spans 14 amino acids. Losses at the gene ends were 4 bases for V and 4 bases for J; bases not matched to a gene: 9. The CDR3 DNA sequence: TGTGCCTGGACAGAGGGACAGACGAGCACTGAAGCTTTCTTT. It translates to CAWTEGQTSTEAFF.

The table lists this clone with a count of one. The genes are TRBV7-9 and TRBJ2-7; D uncertain. This CDR3 contains 12 residues. Trimming took off 5 bases at V and 0 bases at J, with 5 bases between the two ends. Germline CDR1 SEHNR, CDR2 FQNEAQ (reference sequence). The CDR3 coding sequence is TGTGCCAGCAGCCGGTCCTCCTACGAGCAGTACTTC. Translating gives CASSRSSYEQYF.

The gene calls are TRBV30 and TRBJ2-5; 10 nucleotides line up with TRBD2. The J call is in doubt because the DNA end fits TRBJ2-7 better. Germline V CDR1 and CDR2: GTSNPN, SVGIG (reference sequence). The CDR3 length is 16 residues. CDR3 bases: TGTGCCTGGAGTTTAGCGGGGGGTAGCAGGTCCTACGAGCAGTACTTC. Protein: CAWSLAGGSRSYEQYF.

This chain connects TRBV5-5 to TRBJ2-4; 9 nucleotides align to TRBD2. CDR1 is SGHKS, CDR2 YYEKEE, per germline (reference sequence). V shed 0 bases and J 8 bases; nucleotides not matched to a gene: 15. The CDR3 length is 18 residues. The CDR3 loop is CASSLALGGLAGLDIQYF. The CDR3 DNA reads TGTGCCAGCAGCTTGGCCCTCGGAGGGCTAGCGGGGCTGGACATTCAGTACTTC.

This chain links TRBV18 with TRBJ1-1, with TRBD1 matching over 7 bases. This CDR3 comprises 14 residues. Germline loops: CDR1 KGHSH, CDR2 LQKENI. The J segment lost 3 bases and the V segment lost 3 bases, leaving 4 bases of the junction unmatched. CDR3 coding DNA: TGTGCCAGCTCACCCGAACAGGGGCACACTGAAGCTTTCTTT. Translated, it gives CASSPEQGHTEAFF.

The rearrangement links TRBV6-5 to TRBJ1-5; D gene unclear. Per the germline V gene, CDR1 is MNHEY and CDR2 is SVGAGI. The ends were cut back, 0 bases at V and 3 bases at J, with 9 bases in the middle. The CDR3 has 15 residues. The CDR3 DNA reads TGTGCCAGCAGTTACTCAAGACATAACAATCAGCCCCAGCATTTT. This translates into CASSYSRHNNQPQHF.

The chain couples TRBV9 to TRBJ1-5, with 7 bases aligning to TRBD1. CDR1 SGDLS and CDR2 YYNGEE come from the germline V gene. The CDR3 extends over 14 amino acids. With V trimmed by 4 bases and J by 4 bases, 5 bases remained unmatched. CDR3 region: CASSPGTVNQPQHF. The CDR3 bases are TGTGCCAGCAGCCCCGGGACAGTTAATCAGCCCCAGCATTTT. Combining the CDR3 with reference TRBV9 and TRBJ1-5 gives the whole variable domain DSGVTQTPKHLITATGQRVTLRCSPRSGDLSVYWYQQSLDQGLQFLIQYYNGEERAKGNILERFSAQQFPDLHSELNLSSLELGDSALYFCASSPGTVNQPQHFGDGTRLSIL.

This chain links TRBV25-1 with TRBJ2-5; possibly TRBD2 for D (7 bases). Trimming took off 1 base at V and 2 bases at J, with 14 bases between the two ends. Germline values: CDR1 MGHDK, CDR2 SYGVNS. The length of the CDR3 is 16 residues. The CDR3 loop is CASSESRGGRQETQYF. As DNA, the CDR3 is TGTGCCAGCAGTGAATCGAGGGGGGGCCGTCAAGAGACCCAGTACTTC.

The chain links TRBV7-3 to TRBJ2-1; perhaps TRBD2 as D (5 bases). CDR3 length: 14 residues. Germline V gives CDR1 SGHTA, CDR2 FQGTGA. V lost 8 bases and J lost 4, with 15 bases in between. The CDR3 nucleotides read TGTGCCAGCTCTGACTACGGCGGTTACAATGAGCAGTTCTTC. Its protein product is CASSDYGGYNEQFF. Supplemented by reference TRBV7-3 and TRBJ2-1, the full variable domain reads GAGVSQTPSNKVTEKGKYVELRCDPISGHTALYWYRQSLGQGPEFLIYFQGTGAADDSGLPNDRFFAVRPEGSVSTLKIQRTERGDSAVYLCASSDYGGYNEQFFGPGTRLTVL.

The chain carries TRBV2 and TRBJ1-2; no definite D call. Trimming removed 2 bases at V and 7 bases at J, with 8 bases between. This CDR3 region has 12 residues. The V gene's germline CDR1 is SNHLY and CDR2 FYNNEI. CDR3 DNA sequence: TGTGCCAGCAGTGAACTCCTTGTTGGCTACACCTTC. This codes for CASSELLVGYTF.

The CDR3 DNA follows: TGCGCCAGCAGCTTGGCTAGAGGTTTTAACACTGAAGCTTTCTTT. Its protein product is CASSLARGFNTEAFF. The gene calls are TRBV5-1 and TRBJ1-1; D gene ambiguous. Germline CDR1 reads SGHRS; CDR2 reads YFSETQ. Trimming shortened V by 0 bases and J by 2 bases, and 11 bases separated the two germline ends. This CDR3 has 15 amino acids.

This clone appeared a few times. CDR3 in DNA: TGTGCCTCAAGCTTACTCGCGGGAGGGTTTGATGAGCAGTTCTTC. Translating it yields CASSLLAGGFDEQFF. The V call is TRBV7-3, the J call TRBJ2-1, with 9 bases aligning to TRBD2. The trim removed 11 bases at V and 8 bases at J, leaving 16 bases unmatched. Germline values: CDR1 SGHTA, CDR2 FQGTGA. This CDR3 comprises 15 residues.

V and J are TRBV27 and TRBJ2-2; 9 bases line up with TRBD1. The CDR3 length is 16 residues. Germline CDR1 reads MNHEY; CDR2 reads SMNVEV (reference sequence). V shed 5 bases and J 6 bases; nucleotides not matched to a gene: 10. CDR3: CASSEGQGMGSGELFF. The CDR3 DNA sequence: TGTGCCAGCAGTGAGGGACAGGGAATGGGCTCCGGGGAGCTGTTTTTT.

The V gene is TRBV19, the J gene TRBJ2-5; D is perhaps TRBD1 (6 bases). The end of the DNA fits TRBJ2-7 better, so the J call may be wrong. The CDR3 has 13 residues. Germline V gene lookup returns CDR1 LNHDA and CDR2 SQIVND (reference sequence). CDR3 DNA: TGTGCCAGTATCGGACAGACCTCCTACGAGCAGTACTTC. It encodes CASIGQTSYEQYF.

The chain is built from TRBV4-1 and TRBJ2-4; TRBD2 matches 8 bases. The CDR3 length is 17 residues. With 4 bases clipped from V and 10 bases from J, the junction kept 18 bases outside the gene matches. Germline values: CDR1 MGHRA, CDR2 YSYEKL. CDR3: CASSLEGSGGPSRIQYF. The DNA for the CDR3 is TGCGCCAGCAGCCTCGAAGGGTCGGGAGGGCCCTCACGGATTCAGTACTTC.

J is TRBJ1-1 and V is TRBV30, with 7 bases identical to TRBD1. The CDR3 consists of 15 residues. Germline V gives CDR1 GTSNPN, CDR2 SVGIG (reference sequence). Trimming removed 4 bases from V and 1 base from J; junction bases left unmatched: 9. The CDR3 sequence: CAWTRPGGTNTEAFF. CDR3 bases: TGTGCCTGGACACGGCCAGGGGGAACGAACACTGAAGCTTTCTTT.

In DNA, the CDR3 is TGTGCCAGCAGCTTGGACAGCGGGATCGGGGTTTCAGCCAAAAACATTCAGTACTTC. Its translation is CASSLDSGIGVSAKNIQYF. The chain has TRBV5-4 and TRBJ2-4; 7 bases match TRBD2. With V trimmed by 0 bases and J by 0 bases, 12 bases remained unmatched. This CDR3 has 19 residues. Looked up from germline, CDR1 is SGHNT and CDR2 is YYREEE (reference sequence).

This clone has more than one count but fewer than ten. The chain employs TRBV4-1 and TRBJ1-2, with D possibly matching TRBD1 (6 bases). Germline CDR1 MGHRA, CDR2 YSYEKL. The CDR3 is 14 amino acids. V gave up 3 bases and J gave up 4 bases, with 12 bases separating them. The chain's CDR3 is CASSQQQGAYGYTF. CDR3 in DNA: TGCGCCAGCAGCCAGCAACAGGGTGCCTATGGCTACACCTTC.

The gene calls are TRBV9 and TRBJ1-6, with TRBD1 as a possible D gene (5 bases). Germline V gene lookup returns CDR1 SGDLS and CDR2 YYNGEE. The CDR3 is made up of 16 amino acids. V was pared by 0 bases and J by 8 bases, with 15 bases between. CDR3 coding DNA: TGTGCCAGCAGCGTAGGACCCGGGCAGGGTGATTCACCCCTCCACTTT. Translated: CASSVGPGQGDSPLHF.

The chain has TRBV28 and TRBJ2-1; 14 nucleotides line up with TRBD2. V shed 6 bases, J shed 5 bases, and the junction held 9 bases outside the gene matches. This CDR3 has 17 residues. Germline V gene data show CDR1 as MDHEN and CDR2 as SYDVKM. CDR3 amino acids: CASRAGGLAGVHNEQFF. DNA of the CDR3: TGTGCCAGCAGGGCCGGGGGACTAGCGGGAGTCCACAATGAGCAGTTCTTC.

This sequence joins TRBV7-9 and TRBJ2-7, with 11 bases matching TRBD2. V shed 6 bases and J 3 bases; nucleotides not matched to a gene: 10. The CDR3 runs to 16 residues. Germline V gene sequence: CDR1 SEHNR, CDR2 FQNEAQ (reference sequence). CDR3 amino acids: CASSLGLAGSLYEQYF. The CDR3 DNA follows: TGTGCCAGCAGTCTTGGACTAGCGGGTTCCCTCTACGAGCAGTACTTC.

In its sample, this clone was seen a few times. CDR3 region: CASSVPTSGGRQDTQYF. CDR3 DNA: TGTGCCAGCAGCGTGCCTACTAGCGGGGGGCGACAAGATACGCAGTATTTT. The genes are TRBV7-2 and TRBJ2-3, with 12 bases that match TRBD2. Germline V gene data show CDR1 as SGHTA and CDR2 as FQGNSA. J gave up 5 bases and V 5 bases, and 11 bases lay outside the gene matches. This CDR3 is built from 17 residues.

The chain carries TRBV6-5 and TRBJ2-1; TRBD1 aligns across 9 bases. CDR1 MNHEY and CDR2 SVGAGI come from the germline V gene. J lost 8 bases, V lost 2 bases, and 7 bases had no gene match. The CDR3 runs to 15 residues. The CDR3 protein is CASSYTGYRGHEQFF. The CDR3 region has the DNA TGTGCCAGCAGTTACACCGGTTACAGGGGGCATGAGCAGTTCTTC.

This chain uses TRBV7-6 with TRBJ2-1; TRBD1 aligns across 7 bases. The germline gives CDR1 SGHVS, CDR2 FNYEAQ. V gave up 3 bases and J gave up 5 bases; unmatched junction bases: 4. The CDR3 is 14 amino acids. This CDR3 reads CASSFVTGDNEQFF. DNA for the CDR3: TGTGCCAGCAGCTTTGTTACAGGGGACAATGAGCAGTTCTTC.

The chain uses TRBV4-1 and TRBJ1-1, with a tentative D call TRBD1 (5 bases). V was cut by 5 bases and J by 1 base, with 14 bases left in between. The CDR3 covers 15 residues. In germline, CDR1 is MGHRA, CDR2 YSYEKL. CDR3 DNA: TGCGCCAGCAGCGAAGGGGCCGCTCAGAACACTGAAGCTTTCTTT. This codes for CASSEGAAQNTEAFF.